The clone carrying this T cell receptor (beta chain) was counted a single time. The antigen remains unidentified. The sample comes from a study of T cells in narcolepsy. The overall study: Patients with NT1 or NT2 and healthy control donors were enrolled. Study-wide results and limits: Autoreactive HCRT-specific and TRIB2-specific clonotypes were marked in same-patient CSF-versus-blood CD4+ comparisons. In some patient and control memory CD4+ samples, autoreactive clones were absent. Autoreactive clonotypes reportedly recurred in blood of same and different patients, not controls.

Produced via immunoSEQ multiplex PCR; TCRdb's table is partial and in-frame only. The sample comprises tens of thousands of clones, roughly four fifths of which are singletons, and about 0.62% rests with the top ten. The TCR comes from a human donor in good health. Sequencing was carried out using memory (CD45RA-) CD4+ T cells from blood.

The CDR3 DNA follows: TGTGCCAGCAGCCAAGAACGGAGGGCAGCTATCTCTGGGGCCAACGTCCTGACTTTC. It codes for CASSQERRAAISGANVLTF. The chain links TRBV4-2 to TRBJ2-6, with D perhaps TRBD2 (6 bases). V lost 0 bases and J lost 0, with 15 bases in between. The CDR3 extends over 19 amino acids. The germline V gene has CDR1 LGHNA and CDR2 YNFKEQ.